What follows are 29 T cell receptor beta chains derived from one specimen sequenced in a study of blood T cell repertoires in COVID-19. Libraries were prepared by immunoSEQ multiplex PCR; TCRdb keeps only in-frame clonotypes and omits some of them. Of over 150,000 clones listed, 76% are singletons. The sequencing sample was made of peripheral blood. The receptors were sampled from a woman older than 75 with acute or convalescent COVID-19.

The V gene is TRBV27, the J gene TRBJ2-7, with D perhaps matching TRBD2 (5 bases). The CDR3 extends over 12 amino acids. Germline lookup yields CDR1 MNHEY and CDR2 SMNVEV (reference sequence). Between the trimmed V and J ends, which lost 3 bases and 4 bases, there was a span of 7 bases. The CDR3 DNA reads TGTGCCAGCAGTTTGGGAGCTTACGAGCAGTACTTC. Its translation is CASSLGAYEQYF.

CDR3 nucleotide sequence: TGTGCCAGCAGTTGGGCAACTAGCACAGATACGCAGTATTTT. Amino acids: CASSWATSTDTQYF. The rearrangement links TRBV6-5 to TRBJ2-3; D gene unclear. Trimming shortened V by 4 bases and J by 0 bases, and 8 bases separated the two germline ends. Germline V gene sequence: CDR1 MNHEY, CDR2 SVGAGI. The CDR3 consists of 14 residues.

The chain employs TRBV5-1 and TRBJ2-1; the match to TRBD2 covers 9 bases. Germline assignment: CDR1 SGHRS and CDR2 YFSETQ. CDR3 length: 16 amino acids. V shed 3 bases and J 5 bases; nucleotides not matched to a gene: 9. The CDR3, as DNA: TGCGCCAGCAGCTCGGTTCCTAGCGGGATTAACAATGAGCAGTTCTTC. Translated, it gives CASSSVPSGINNEQFF.

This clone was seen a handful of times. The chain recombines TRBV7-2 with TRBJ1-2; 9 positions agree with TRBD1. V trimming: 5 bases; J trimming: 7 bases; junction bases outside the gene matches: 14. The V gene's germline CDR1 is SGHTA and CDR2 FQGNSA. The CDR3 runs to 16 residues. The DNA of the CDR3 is TGTGCCAGCAGCCTCAGTTTGGGGGACAGGGTATCTGGCTACACCTTC. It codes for CASSLSLGDRVSGYTF.

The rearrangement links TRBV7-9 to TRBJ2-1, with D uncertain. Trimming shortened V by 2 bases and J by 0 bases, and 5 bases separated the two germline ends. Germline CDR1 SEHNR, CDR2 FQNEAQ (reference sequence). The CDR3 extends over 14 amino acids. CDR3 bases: TGTGCCAGCAGCTTATCGTCCTCCTACAATGAGCAGTTCTTC. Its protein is CASSLSSSYNEQFF.

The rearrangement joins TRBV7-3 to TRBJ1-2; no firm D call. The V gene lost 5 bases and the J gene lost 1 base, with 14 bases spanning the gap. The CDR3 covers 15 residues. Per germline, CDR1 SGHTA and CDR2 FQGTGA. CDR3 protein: CASSPSGRNNYGYTF. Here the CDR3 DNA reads TGTGCCAGCAGCCCCAGCGGACGGAATAACTATGGCTACACCTTC.

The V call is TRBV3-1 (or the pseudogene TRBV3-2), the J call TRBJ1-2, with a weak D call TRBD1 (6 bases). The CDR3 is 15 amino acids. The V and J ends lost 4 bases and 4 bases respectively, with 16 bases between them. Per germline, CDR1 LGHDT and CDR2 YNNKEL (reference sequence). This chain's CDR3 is CASSRRTDPTYGYTF. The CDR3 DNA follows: TGTGCCAGCAGCCGACGGACAGATCCCACCTATGGCTACACCTTC.

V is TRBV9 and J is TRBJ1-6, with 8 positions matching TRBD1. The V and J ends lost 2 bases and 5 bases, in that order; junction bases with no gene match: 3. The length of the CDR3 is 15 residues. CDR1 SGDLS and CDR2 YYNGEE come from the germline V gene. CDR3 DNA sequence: TGTGCCAGCAGCGTCGGGACAGGCCATAATTCACCCCTCCACTTT. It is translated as CASSVGTGHNSPLHF.

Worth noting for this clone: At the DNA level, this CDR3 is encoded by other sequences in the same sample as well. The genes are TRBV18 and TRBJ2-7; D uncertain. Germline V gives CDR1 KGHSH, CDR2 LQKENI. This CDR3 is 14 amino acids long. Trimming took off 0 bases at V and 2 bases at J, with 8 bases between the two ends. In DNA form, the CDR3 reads TGTGCCAGCTCACCACCGTCCCAGACCTACGAGCAGTACTTC. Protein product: CASSPPSQTYEQYF. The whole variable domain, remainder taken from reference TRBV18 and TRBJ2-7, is NAGVMQNPRHLVRRRGQEARLRCSPMKGHSHVYWYRQLPEEGLKFMVYLQKENIIDESGMPKERFSAEFPKEGPSILRIQQVVRGDSAAYFCASSPPSQTYEQYFGPGTRLTVT.

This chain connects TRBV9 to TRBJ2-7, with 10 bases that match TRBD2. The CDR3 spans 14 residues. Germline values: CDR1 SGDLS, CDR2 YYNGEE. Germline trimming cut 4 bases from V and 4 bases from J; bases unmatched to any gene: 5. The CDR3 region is CASSFGLAAYEQYF. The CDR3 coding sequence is TGTGCCAGCAGCTTCGGACTAGCGGCGTACGAGCAGTACTTC.

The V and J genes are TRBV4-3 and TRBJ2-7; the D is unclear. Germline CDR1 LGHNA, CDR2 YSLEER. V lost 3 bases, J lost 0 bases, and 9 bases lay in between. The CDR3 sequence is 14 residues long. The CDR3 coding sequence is TGCGCCAGCAGCCAGGCGGAGAGCTCCTACGAGCAGTACTTC. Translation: CASSQAESSYEQYF.

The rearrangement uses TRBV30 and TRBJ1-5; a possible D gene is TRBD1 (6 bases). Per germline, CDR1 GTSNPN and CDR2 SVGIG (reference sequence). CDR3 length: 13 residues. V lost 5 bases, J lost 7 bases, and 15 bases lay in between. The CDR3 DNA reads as TGTGCCTGGGGAACAGGGAGTGTCCAGCCCCAGCATTTT. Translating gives CAWGTGSVQPQHF.

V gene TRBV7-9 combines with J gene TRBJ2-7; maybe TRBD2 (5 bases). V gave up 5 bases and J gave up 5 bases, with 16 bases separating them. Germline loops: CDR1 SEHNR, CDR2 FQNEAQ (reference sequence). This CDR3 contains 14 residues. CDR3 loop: CASSVGWVEDEQYF. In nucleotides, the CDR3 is TGTGCCAGCAGCGTCGGCTGGGTGGAGGACGAGCAGTACTTC.

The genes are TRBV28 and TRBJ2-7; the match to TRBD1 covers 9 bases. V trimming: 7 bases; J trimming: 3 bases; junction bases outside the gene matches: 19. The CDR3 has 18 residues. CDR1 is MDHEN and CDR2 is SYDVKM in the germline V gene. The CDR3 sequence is CASIPTGGSYTPFYEQYF. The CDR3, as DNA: TGTGCCAGCATCCCGACAGGGGGGTCTTATACTCCATTCTACGAGCAGTACTTC.

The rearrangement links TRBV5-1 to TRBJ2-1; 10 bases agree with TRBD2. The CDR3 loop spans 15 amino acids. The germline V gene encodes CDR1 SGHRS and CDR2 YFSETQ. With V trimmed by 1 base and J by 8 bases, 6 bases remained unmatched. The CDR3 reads CASSLRAGGPDEQFF. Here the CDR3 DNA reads TGCGCCAGCAGCTTGCGAGCGGGGGGGCCGGATGAGCAGTTCTTC. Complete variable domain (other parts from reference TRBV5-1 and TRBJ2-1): KAGVTQTPRYLIKTRGQQVTLSCSPISGHRSVSWYQQTPGQGLQFLFEYFSETQRNKGNFPGRFSGRQFSNSRSEMNVSTLELGDSALYLCASSLRAGGPDEQFFGPGTRLTVL.

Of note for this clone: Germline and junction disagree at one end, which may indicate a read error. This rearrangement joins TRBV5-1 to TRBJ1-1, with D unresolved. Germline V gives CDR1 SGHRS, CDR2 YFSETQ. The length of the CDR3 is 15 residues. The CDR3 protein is CANSLAGMMVTEAFF. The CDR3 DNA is TGCGCCAACAGCTTGGCGGGGATGATGGTCACTGAAGCTTTCTTT.

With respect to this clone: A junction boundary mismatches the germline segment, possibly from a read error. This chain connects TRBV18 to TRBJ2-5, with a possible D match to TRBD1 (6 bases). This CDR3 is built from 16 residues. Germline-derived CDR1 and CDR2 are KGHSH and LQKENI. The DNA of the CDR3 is TGTGCCAGCTCATCACCATCAGGGGCCCAGCAAGAGACCCAGTACTTC. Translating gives CASSSPSGAQQETQYF.

The CDR3 sequence is CASRQGYNQPQHF. As DNA, the CDR3 is TGTGCCAGCAGACAGGGATACAATCAGCCCCAGCATTTT. J is TRBJ1-5 and V is TRBV2; D possibly corresponds to TRBD1 (6 bases). V lost 6 bases to trimming and J lost 3 bases, with 9 bases between them. The length of the CDR3 is 13 residues. Germline V gives CDR1 SNHLY, CDR2 FYNNEI.

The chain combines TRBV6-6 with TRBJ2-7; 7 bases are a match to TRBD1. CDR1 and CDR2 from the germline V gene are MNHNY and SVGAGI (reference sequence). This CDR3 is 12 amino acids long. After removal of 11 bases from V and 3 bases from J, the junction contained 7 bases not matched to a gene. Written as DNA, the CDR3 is TGTGCCTCCGGGACAGATATCTACGAGCAGTACTTC. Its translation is CASGTDIYEQYF.

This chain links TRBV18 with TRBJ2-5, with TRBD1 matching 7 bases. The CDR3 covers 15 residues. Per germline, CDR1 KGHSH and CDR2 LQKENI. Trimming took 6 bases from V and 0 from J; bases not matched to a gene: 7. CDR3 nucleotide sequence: TGTGCCAGCTCTCCCGGGACAGATTACCAAGAGACCCAGTACTTC. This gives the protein CASSPGTDYQETQYF.

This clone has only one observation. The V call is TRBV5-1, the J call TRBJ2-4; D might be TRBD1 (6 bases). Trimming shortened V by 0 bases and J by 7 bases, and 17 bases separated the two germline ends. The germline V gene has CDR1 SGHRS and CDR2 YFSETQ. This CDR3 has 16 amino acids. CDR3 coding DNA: TGCGCCAGCAGCTTGGGCGGATTAGGGGGTGACAACATTCAGTACTTC. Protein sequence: CASSLGGLGGDNIQYF.

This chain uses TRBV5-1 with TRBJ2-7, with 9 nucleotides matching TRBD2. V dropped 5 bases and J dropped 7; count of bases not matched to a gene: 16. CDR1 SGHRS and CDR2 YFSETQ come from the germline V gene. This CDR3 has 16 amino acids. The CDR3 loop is CASSLAPTSGPLEQYF. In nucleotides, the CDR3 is TGCGCCAGCAGTCTTGCCCCGACTAGCGGCCCCTTGGAGCAGTACTTC.

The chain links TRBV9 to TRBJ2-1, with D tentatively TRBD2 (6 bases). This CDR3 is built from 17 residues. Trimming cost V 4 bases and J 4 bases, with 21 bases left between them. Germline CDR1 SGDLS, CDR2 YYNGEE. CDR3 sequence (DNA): TGTGCCAGCAGCCCCGGGACCCAGATAGCGGATTACAATGAGCAGTTCTTC. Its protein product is CASSPGTQIADYNEQFF.

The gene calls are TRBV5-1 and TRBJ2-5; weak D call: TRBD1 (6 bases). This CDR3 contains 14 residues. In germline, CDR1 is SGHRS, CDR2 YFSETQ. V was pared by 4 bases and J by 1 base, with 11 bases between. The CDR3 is CASSTGQSQETQYF. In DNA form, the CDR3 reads TGCGCCAGCAGCACTGGACAGAGCCAAGAGACCCAGTACTTC.

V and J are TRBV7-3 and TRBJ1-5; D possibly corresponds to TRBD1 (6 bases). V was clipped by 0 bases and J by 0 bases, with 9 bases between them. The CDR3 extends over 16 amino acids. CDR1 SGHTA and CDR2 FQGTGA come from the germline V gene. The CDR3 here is CASSLTGRGSNQPQHF. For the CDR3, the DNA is TGTGCCAGCAGCTTAACAGGCAGGGGTAGCAATCAGCCCCAGCATTTT.

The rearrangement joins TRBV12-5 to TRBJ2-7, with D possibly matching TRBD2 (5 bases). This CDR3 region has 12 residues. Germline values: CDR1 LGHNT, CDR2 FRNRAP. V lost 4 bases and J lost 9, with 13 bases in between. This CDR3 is CASGSEGSSQYF. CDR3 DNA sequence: TGTGCTAGTGGTTCCGAGGGTAGTTCGCAGTACTTC.

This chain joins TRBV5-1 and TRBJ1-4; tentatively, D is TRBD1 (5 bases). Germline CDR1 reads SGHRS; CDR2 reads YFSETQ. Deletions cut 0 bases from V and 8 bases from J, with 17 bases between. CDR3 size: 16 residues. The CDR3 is CASSLGQGPTMEKLFF. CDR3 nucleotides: TGCGCCAGCAGCTTGGGGCAGGGCCCTACGATGGAAAAACTGTTTTTT. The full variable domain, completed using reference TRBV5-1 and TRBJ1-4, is KAGVTQTPRYLIKTRGQQVTLSCSPISGHRSVSWYQQTPGQGLQFLFEYFSETQRNKGNFPGRFSGRQFSNSRSEMNVSTLELGDSALYLCASSLGQGPTMEKLFFGSGTQLSVL.

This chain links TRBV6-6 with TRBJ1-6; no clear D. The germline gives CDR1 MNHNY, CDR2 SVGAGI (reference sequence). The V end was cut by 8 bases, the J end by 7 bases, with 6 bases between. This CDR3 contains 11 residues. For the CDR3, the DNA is TGTGCCAGCGGAGAAAATTCACCCCTCCACTTT. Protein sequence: CASGENSPLHF.

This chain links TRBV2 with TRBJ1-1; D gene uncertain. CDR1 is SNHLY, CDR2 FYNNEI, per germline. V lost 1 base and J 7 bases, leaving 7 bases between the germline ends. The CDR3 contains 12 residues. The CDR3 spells CASSEVGREAFF. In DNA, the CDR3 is TGTGCCAGCAGTGAAGTCGGTCGTGAAGCTTTCTTT.